The 10 T cell receptor beta chains given below trace back to one sample, sequenced in a study of identical twins. TCRdb reprocessed the 5' RACE reads via MiXCR and lists one record per CDR3 protein. The sample records roughly 260,000 distinct CDR3 sequences, over 12% being singletons. Sequencing was performed on memory (CD45RO+) T cells sorted from blood. Receptors were obtained from a woman under 30 in good health.

The sample holds a few counts of this clonotype. The chain has TRBV29-1 and TRBJ2-3, with D possibly being TRBD2 (5 bases). This CDR3 is 12 amino acids long. Between the trimmed V and J ends, which lost 3 bases and 5 bases, there was a span of 9 bases. Germline values: CDR1 SQVTM, CDR2 ANQGSEA. The CDR3 DNA is TGCAGCGTTGAGAGGGTAGTAGATACGCAGTATTTT. This sequence encodes CSVERVVDTQYF.

The chain joins TRBV6-2 or TRBV6-3 to TRBJ1-1, with 10 bases that match TRBD1. With V trimmed by 6 bases and J by 11 bases, 6 bases remained unmatched. This CDR3 has 12 amino acids. The germline CDR1 and CDR2 sequences are MNHEY and SVGEGT. The CDR3 sequence: CASSRQGANAFF. In DNA form, the CDR3 reads TGTGCCAGCAGCCGACAGGGGGCGAATGCTTTCTTT.

The rearrangement links TRBV6-1 to TRBJ2-3, with 10 bases identical to TRBD2. The CDR3 is made up of 15 amino acids. From germline, CDR1 is MNHNS and CDR2 SASEGT. After removal of 4 bases from V and 7 bases from J, the junction contained 8 bases not matched to a gene. The CDR3 protein is CASSGAGGPVNTQYF. Written as DNA, the CDR3 is TGTGCCAGCAGTGGAGCGGGAGGGCCCGTAAATACGCAGTATTTT.

This clonotype was seen more than once but under ten times. The chain employs TRBV20-1 and TRBJ2-5; 11 nucleotides line up with TRBD2. V dropped 2 bases and J dropped 3; count of bases not matched to a gene: 2. This CDR3 is 14 amino acids long. Per the germline V gene, CDR1 is DFQATT and CDR2 is SNEGSKA (reference sequence). In nucleotides, the CDR3 is TGCAGTGCTAGAAAACTAGCGGGGGAAGAGACCCAGTACTTC. Translated: CSARKLAGEETQYF.

The sample holds a few counts of this clonotype. The chain uses TRBV5-1 and TRBJ2-7; tentatively, D is TRBD2 (6 bases). CDR3 size: 14 residues. Germline V gene data show CDR1 as SGHRS and CDR2 as YFSETQ. Trimming took 0 bases from V and 4 from J, leaving 11 bases between them. The CDR3 sequence is CASSLGGGLYEQYF. CDR3 coding DNA: TGCGCCAGCAGCTTGGGAGGAGGGTTGTACGAGCAGTACTTC.

This clonotype was observed once. CDR3 sequence (DNA): TGCGCCAGCAGGGAAACAGGCACAGATACGCAGTATTTT. It yields the protein CASRETGTDTQYF. V usage is TRBV5-1 and J usage is TRBJ2-3; D is unclear. With 5 bases removed from V and 1 base from J, the gap between germline ends came to 8 bases. The CDR3 loop spans 13 amino acids. Germline V gene data show CDR1 as SGHRS and CDR2 as YFSETQ.

This clonotype was counted a few times. This chain uses TRBV20-1 with TRBJ2-1, with 9 bases matching TRBD2. J lost 9 bases, V lost 6 bases, and 6 bases had no gene match. Germline CDR1 and CDR2: DFQATT and SNEGSKA (reference sequence). CDR3 length: 12 residues. The CDR3 coding sequence is TGCAGTGCCCCGGGACTAGCCGGTGAGCAGTTCTTC. Its protein product is CSAPGLAGEQFF.

The V and J genes are TRBV20-1 and TRBJ2-7; 9 positions agree with TRBD1. With 5 bases clipped from V and 3 bases from J, the junction kept 5 bases outside the gene matches. CDR3 size: 13 residues. The germline gives CDR1 DFQATT, CDR2 SNEGSKA (reference sequence). The CDR3 DNA reads as TGCAGTGCTCGGACAGGGGCCTTCTACGAGCAGTACTTC. Its protein product is CSARTGAFYEQYF.

This clonotype was recorded many times. The rearrangement uses TRBV20-1 and TRBJ2-7; 8 bases align to TRBD2. The junction had 6 bases not matched to a gene; V was cut back by 3 bases and J by 2 bases. The germline CDR1 and CDR2 sequences are DFQATT and SNEGSKA (reference sequence). The CDR3 has 14 residues. This CDR3 is CSARGLAGPYEQYF. In DNA, the CDR3 is TGCAGTGCTAGGGGTTTAGCGGGACCCTACGAGCAGTACTTC.

This clonotype was seen only a few times. The gene calls are TRBV12-3 or TRBV12-4 and TRBJ2-3, with 13 bases fitting TRBD2. The ends lost 3 bases at V and 0 bases at J; junction bases unmatched: 6. The CDR3 consists of 18 residues. CDR3 in DNA: TGTGCCAGCAGTTTTGGGACTAGCGGGGTTCTTAGCACAGATACGCAGTATTTT. It encodes CASSFGTSGVLSTDTQYF.